This is a list of T cell receptor beta chains from one sample in a study. TCRdb reanalysed the RT-PCR reads using MiXCR and keeps one entry per CDR3 protein. The sample shows about 680,000 distinct CDR3 sequences, around 14% of them seen only once. The sample comprised memory CD4+ T cells from blood. The source of these receptors is a female donor in good health, serving as a healthy control. CDR3s leave out the opening cysteine and the closing phenylalanine or tryptophan. Each record gives: J gene, V gene, CDR3 protein.

j_gene: TRBJ2-2; v_gene: TRBV27; CDR3aa: ASGSRAPAGGELF
j_gene: TRBJ2-5; v_gene: TRBV6-6; CDR3aa: ASSYTVGETQY
j_gene: TRBJ2-2; v_gene: TRBV15; CDR3aa: ATSRGLVRSTGELF
j_gene: TRBJ1-2; v_gene: TRBV6-6; CDR3aa: ATVGQSYGYT
j_gene: TRBJ1-1; v_gene: TRBV20-1; CDR3aa: SARGGAGTEAF
j_gene: TRBJ2-7; v_gene: TRBV20-1; CDR3aa: SALAGSGYEQY
j_gene: TRBJ1-1; v_gene: TRBV28; CDR3aa: ASSFDQAF
j_gene: TRBJ2-1; v_gene: TRBV29-1; CDR3aa: SVEFARGLDNEQF
j_gene: TRBJ2-1; v_gene: TRBV4-1; CDR3aa: ASSHDSGSRSYNEQF
j_gene: TRBJ2-1; v_gene: TRBV3-1; CDR3aa: AISQRGRNEQF
j_gene: TRBJ2-1; v_gene: TRBV30; CDR3aa: AWSETVPEQF
j_gene: TRBJ2-1; v_gene: TRBV4-1; CDR3aa: ASSHPTGQGQYNEQF
j_gene: TRBJ1-5; v_gene: TRBV4-2; CDR3aa: ASSQDKGQGAYQPQH
j_gene: TRBJ2-2; v_gene: TRBV6-6; CDR3aa: ASKRTTNTGELF
j_gene: TRBJ2-7; v_gene: TRBV28; CDR3aa: ASSSLGQGTY
j_gene: TRBJ2-7; v_gene: TRBV20-1; CDR3aa: SARRGGTGAYEQY
j_gene: TRBJ2-3; v_gene: TRBV4-3; CDR3aa: ASSQGSGRRADTQY
j_gene: TRBJ2-1; v_gene: TRBV27; CDR3aa: ASSLGPAGYNEQF
j_gene: TRBJ2-1; v_gene: TRBV7-2; CDR3aa: ASSVGQGTYNEQF
j_gene: TRBJ2-7; v_gene: TRBV10-1; CDR3aa: ASSVPYEQY
j_gene: TRBJ1-3; v_gene: TRBV5-1; CDR3aa: ASSPVGNTIY
j_gene: TRBJ1-4; v_gene: TRBV3-1; CDR3aa: ASSQGDRSNEKLF